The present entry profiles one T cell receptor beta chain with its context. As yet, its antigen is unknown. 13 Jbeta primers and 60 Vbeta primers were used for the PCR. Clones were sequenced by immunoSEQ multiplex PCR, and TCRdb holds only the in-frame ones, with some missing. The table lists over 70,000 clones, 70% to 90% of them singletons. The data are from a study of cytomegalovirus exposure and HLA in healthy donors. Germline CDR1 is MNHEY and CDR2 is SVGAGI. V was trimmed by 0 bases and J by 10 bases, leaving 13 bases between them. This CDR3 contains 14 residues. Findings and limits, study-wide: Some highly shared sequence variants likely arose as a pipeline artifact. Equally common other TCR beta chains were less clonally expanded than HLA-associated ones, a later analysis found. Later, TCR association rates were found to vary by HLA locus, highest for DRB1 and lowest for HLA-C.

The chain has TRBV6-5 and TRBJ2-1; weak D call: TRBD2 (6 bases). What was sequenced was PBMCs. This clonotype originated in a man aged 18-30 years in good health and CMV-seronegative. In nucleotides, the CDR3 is TGTGCCAGCAGTTACTCCTACTCAGGGAGGGAGCAGTTCTTC. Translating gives CASSYSYSGREQFF.